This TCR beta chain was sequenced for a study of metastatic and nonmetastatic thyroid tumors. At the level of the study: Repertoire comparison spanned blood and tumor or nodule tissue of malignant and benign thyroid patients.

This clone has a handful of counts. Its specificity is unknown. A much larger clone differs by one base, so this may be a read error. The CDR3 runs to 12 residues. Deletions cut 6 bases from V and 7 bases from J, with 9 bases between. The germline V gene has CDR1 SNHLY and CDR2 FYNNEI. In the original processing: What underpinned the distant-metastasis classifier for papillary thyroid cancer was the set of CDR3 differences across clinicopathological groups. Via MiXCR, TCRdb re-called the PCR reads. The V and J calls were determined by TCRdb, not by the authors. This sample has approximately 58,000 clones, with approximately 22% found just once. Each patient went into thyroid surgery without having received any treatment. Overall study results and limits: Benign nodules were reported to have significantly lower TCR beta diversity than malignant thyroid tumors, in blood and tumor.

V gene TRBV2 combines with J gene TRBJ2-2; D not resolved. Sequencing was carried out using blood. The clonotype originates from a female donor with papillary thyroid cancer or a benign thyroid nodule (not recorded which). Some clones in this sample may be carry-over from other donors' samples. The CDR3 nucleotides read TGTGCCAGCAGCCTAATCGACGGGGAGCTGTTTTTT. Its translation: CASSLIDGELFF.